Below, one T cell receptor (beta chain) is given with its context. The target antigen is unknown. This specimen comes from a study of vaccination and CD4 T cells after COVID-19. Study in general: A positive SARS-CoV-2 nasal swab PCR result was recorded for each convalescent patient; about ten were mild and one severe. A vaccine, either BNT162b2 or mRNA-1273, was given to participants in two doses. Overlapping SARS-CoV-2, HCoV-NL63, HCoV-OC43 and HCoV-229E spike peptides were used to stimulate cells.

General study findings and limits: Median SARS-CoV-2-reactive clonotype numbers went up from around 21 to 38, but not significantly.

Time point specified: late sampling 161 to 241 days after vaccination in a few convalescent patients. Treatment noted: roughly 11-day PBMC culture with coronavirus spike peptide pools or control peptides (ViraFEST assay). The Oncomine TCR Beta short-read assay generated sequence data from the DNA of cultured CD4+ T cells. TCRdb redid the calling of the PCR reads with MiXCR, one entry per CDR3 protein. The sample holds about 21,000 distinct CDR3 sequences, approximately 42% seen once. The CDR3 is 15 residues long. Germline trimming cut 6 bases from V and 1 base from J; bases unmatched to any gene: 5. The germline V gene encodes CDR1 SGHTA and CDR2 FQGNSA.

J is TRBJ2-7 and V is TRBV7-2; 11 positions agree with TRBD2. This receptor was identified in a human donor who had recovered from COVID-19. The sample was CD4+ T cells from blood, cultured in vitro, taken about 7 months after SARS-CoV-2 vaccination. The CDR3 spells CASRTTSGASYEQYF. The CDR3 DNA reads TGTGCCAGCAGAACGACTAGCGGGGCTTCCTACGAGCAGTACTTC.